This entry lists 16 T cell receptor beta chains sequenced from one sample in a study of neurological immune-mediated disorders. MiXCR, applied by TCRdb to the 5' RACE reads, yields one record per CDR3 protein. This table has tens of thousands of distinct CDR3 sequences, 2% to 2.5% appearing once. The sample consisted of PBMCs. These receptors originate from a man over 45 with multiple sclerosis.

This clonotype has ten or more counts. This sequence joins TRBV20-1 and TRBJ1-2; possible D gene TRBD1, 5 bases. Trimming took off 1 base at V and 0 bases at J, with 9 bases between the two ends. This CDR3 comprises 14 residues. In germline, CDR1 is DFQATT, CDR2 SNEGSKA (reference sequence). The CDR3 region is CSARGQPPNYGYTF. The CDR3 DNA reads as TGCAGTGCTAGAGGACAGCCACCTAACTATGGCTACACCTTC.

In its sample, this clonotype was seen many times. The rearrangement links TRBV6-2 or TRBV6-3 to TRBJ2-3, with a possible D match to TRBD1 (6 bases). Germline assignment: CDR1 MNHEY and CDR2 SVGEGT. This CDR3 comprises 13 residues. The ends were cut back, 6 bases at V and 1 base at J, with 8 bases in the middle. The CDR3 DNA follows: TGTGCCAGCAGGGCAGGGGGCACAGATACGCAGTATTTT. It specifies CASRAGGTDTQYF.

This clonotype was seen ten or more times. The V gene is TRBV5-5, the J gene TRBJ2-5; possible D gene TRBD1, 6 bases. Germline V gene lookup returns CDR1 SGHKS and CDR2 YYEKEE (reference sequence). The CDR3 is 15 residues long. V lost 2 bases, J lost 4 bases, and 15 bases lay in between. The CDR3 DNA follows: TGTGCCAGCAGCTTACGTCAGGGGTGGGGAGAGACCCAGTACTTC. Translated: CASSLRQGWGETQYF. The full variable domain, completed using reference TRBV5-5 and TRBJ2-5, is DAGVTQSPTHLIKTRGQQVTLRCSPISGHKSVSWYQQVLGQGPQFIFQYYEKEERGRGNFPDRFSARQFPNYSSELNVNALLLGDSALYLCASSLRQGWGETQYFGPGTRLLVL.

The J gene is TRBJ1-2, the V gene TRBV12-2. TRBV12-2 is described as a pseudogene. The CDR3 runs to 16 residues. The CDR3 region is CASRLGLVREGCGYTF. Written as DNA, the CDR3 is TGTGCAAGTCGCTTAGGTCTTGTTCGGGAGGGGTGTGGCTACACCTTC.

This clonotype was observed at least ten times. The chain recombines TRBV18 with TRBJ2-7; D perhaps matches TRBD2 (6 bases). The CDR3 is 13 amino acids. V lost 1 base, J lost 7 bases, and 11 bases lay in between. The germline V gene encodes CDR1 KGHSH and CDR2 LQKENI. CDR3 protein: CASSPRGLEEQYF. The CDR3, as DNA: TGTGCCAGCTCACCACGGGGACTGGAGGAGCAGTACTTC.

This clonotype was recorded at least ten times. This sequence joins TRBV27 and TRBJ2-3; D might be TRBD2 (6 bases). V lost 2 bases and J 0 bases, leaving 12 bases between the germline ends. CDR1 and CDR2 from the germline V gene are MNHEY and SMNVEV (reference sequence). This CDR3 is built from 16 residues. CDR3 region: CASSLTSRSSTDTQYF. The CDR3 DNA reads TGTGCCAGCAGTTTAACTAGCCGATCTAGCACAGATACGCAGTATTTT.

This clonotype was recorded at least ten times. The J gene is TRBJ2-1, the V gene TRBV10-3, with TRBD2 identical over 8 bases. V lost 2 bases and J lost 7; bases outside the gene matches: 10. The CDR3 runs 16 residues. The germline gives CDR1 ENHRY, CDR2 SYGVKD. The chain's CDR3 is CAISETQRGRENEQFF. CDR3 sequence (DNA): TGTGCCATCAGTGAGACCCAGCGGGGGCGGGAGAATGAGCAGTTCTTC.

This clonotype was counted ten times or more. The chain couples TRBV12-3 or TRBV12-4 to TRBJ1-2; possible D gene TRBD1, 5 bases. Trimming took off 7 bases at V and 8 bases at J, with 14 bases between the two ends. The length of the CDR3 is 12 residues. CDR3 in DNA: TGTGCCAGCAAGTCTGGCAGGGAGGGCTACACCTTC. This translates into CASKSGREGYTF.

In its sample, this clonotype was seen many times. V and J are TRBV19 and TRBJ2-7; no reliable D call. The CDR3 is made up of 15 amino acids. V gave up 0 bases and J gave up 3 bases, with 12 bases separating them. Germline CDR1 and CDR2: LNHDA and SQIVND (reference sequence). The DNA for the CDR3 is TGTGCCAGTAGTATAGATTGGGGTAAAATCTACGAGCAGTACTTC. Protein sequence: CASSIDWGKIYEQYF.

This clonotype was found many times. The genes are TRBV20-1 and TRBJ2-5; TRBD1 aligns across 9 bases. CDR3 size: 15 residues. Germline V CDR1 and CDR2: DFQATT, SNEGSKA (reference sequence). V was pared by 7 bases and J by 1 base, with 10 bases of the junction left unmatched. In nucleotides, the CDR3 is TGCAGTGTAACGGACAGGGGATGGCCCCAAGAGACCCAGTACTTC. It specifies CSVTDRGWPQETQYF.

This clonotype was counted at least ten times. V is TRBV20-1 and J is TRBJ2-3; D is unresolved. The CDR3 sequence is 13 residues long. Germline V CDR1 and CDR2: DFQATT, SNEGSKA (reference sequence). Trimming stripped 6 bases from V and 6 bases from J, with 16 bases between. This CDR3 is CSAPLGRFDTQYF. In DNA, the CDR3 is TGCAGTGCCCCTCTGGGCCGGTTCGATACGCAGTATTTT.

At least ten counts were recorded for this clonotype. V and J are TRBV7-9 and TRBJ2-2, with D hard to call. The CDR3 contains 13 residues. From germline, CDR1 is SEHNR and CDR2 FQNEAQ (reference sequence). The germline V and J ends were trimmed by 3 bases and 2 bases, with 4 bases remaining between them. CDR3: CASSLHNTGELFF. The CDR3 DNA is TGTGCCAGCAGCTTGCATAACACCGGGGAGCTGTTTTTT.

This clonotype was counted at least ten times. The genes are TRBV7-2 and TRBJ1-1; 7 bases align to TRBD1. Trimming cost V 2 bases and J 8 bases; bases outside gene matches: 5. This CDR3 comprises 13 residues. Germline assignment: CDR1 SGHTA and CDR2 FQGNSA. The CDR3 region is CASSLTTGPEAFF. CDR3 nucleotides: TGTGCCAGCAGCTTAACGACAGGGCCCGAAGCTTTCTTT. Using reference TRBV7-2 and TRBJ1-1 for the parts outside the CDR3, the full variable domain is GAGVSQSPSNKVTEKGKDVELRCDPISGHTALYWYRQSLGQGLEFLIYFQGNSAPDKSGLPSDRFSAERTGGSVSTLTIQRTQQEDSAVYLCASSLTTGPEAFFGQGTRLTVV.

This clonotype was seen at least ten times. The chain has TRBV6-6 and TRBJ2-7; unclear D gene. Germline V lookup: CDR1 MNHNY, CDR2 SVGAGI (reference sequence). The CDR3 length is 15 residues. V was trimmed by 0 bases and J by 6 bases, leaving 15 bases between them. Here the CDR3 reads CASSYSIGSAGEQYF. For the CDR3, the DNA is TGTGCCAGCAGTTACTCGATAGGATCTGCTGGCGAGCAGTACTTC.

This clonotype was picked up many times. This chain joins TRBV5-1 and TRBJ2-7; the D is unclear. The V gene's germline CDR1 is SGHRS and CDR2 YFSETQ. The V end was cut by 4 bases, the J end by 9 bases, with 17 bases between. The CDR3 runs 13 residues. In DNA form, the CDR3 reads TGCGCCAGCAGCCGTCCCCCTAGTCTTCGGCAGTACTTC. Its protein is CASSRPPSLRQYF. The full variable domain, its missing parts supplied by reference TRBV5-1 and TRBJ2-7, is KAGVTQTPRYLIKTRGQQVTLSCSPISGHRSVSWYQQTPGQGLQFLFEYFSETQRNKGNFPGRFSGRQFSNSRSEMNVSTLELGDSALYLCASSRPPSLRQYFGPGTRLTVT.

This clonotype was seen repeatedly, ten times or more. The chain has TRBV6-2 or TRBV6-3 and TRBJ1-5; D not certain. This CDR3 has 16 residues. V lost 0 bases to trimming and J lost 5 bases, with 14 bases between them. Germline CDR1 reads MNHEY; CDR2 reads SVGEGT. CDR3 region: CASSYSGVGLDQPQHF. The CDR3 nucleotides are TGTGCCAGCAGTTACTCCGGAGTGGGGTTGGATCAGCCCCAGCATTTT.